A selection of T cell receptor beta chains follows, all from one sample in a study of blood T cell repertoires in COVID-19. The method was immunoSEQ multiplex PCR; TCRdb's version includes in-frame clones alone and lacks a portion of them. Here the sample spans approximately 70,000 clones, over 80% being singletons. The specimen sequenced was peripheral blood. Receptors were obtained from a woman aged 50 to 60 with acute or convalescent COVID-19. The CDR3 runs from the conserved cysteine through the conserved F or W.

j_call | v_call | cdr3_aa
TRBJ1-2 | TRBV18 | CASSPDSAYGYTF
TRBJ1-5 | TRBV2 | CASNQLISNQPQHF
TRBJ2-3 | TRBV9 | CASSVGSSPDTQYF
TRBJ1-2 | TRBV28 | CASSPSDRGRGYTF
TRBJ1-6 | TRBV3-1/TRBV3-2 | CASSQDAESPLHF
TRBJ2-1 | TRBV5-1 | CASSLGTSSYNEQFF
TRBJ2-7 | TRBV30 | CAWSVSVGRYEQYF
TRBJ2-1 | TRBV9 | CASSPLAGGGYEQFF
TRBJ1-2 | TRBV2 | CASSGSLQGKGLGYTF
TRBJ2-2 | TRBV5-1 | CASSSTGSNTGELFF
TRBJ1-2 | TRBV30 | CAWSHYYGYTF
TRBJ2-2 | TRBV30 | CAWRPSEHRGAVF
TRBJ2-2 | TRBV27 | CASTTDRGVTGELFF
TRBJ2-5 | TRBV30 | CAWAGGVQETQYF
TRBJ2-7 | TRBV6-5 | CASRFGTARLGEQYF
TRBJ1-5 | TRBV19 | CASSLIQGAGGQPQHF
TRBJ1-4 | TRBV7-8 | CASSGGATNEKLFF
TRBJ2-7 | TRBV29-1 | CSVGAAHEQYF
TRBJ1-1 | TRBV7-9 | CASSADRATEAFF
TRBJ2-5 | TRBV18 | CASSDRDSSEETQYF
TRBJ2-2 | TRBV11-3 | CASSVTSGATNTGELFF
TRBJ2-7 | TRBV18 | CASSPGGGSYEQYF